This TCR beta chain appears in the sequencing data of a study of T cell repertoires in cytomegalovirus infection. For the study at large: Indications came from public TCR beta signatures; they pointed to CMV infection and to a matching HLA type.

TCRdb reprocessed the reads with MiXCR, giving one entry per CDR3 protein. Among around 310,000 distinct CDR3 sequences, roughly 28% were seen once, and the ten largest hold roughly 20%. Study-wide results and caveats: Dominating the ex vivo response were HLA-C-restricted CMV-specific TCR beta clonotypes.

V was trimmed by 5 bases and J by 10 bases, leaving 18 bases between them. This CDR3 is built from 14 residues. Germline V lookup: CDR1 LNHDA, CDR2 SQIVND (reference sequence). There are a few counts of this clonotype. Its antigen is not identified. This chain joins TRBV19 and TRBJ2-1; the D gene is possibly TRBD1 (6 bases). The clonotype comes from a human donor in good health (CMV status not recorded). Some clones in this sample may be carry-over from other donors' samples. Sequenced here: cultured PBMCs, sampled from culture after CMV antigen stimulation. CDR3: CASSPWDTLWEQFF. The DNA of the CDR3 is TGTGCCAGTAGTCCCTGGGACACTCTATGGGAGCAGTTCTTC.